Below are 25 T cell receptor beta chains sequenced from a single sample in a study of T-cell reconstitution after alpha-beta-depleted transplantation in children. The TCRbeta library was prepared with unique molecular identifiers. MiXCR, applied by TCRdb to the PCR reads, yields one record per CDR3 protein. Seen here are hundreds of thousands of distinct CDR3 sequences, about 12% observed once, and the top ten hold 2% to 3%. The sample was PBMCs from the stem cell graft donor, taken from the stem cell graft. The receptor source for this set is a human donor who donated a stem cell graft to a child with acute lymphoblastic leukemia.

In its sample, this clonotype was seen many times. CDR3 sequence: CASLDGGFGETQYF. CDR3 bases: TGTGCCAGCCTCGACGGGGGGTTTGGGGAGACCCAGTACTTC. The V call is TRBV12-3 or TRBV12-4, the J call TRBJ2-5, with 7 bases identical to TRBD2. V shed 8 bases, J shed 5 bases, and the junction held 11 bases outside the gene matches. This CDR3 region has 14 residues.

This clonotype was seen only a few times. The chain employs TRBV5-8 and TRBJ1-2, with 7 nucleotides matching TRBD1. CDR3 length: 14 residues. V lost 6 bases to trimming and J lost 4 bases; unmatched junction nucleotides: 9. Looked up from germline, CDR1 is SGHTS and CDR2 is YDEGEE. CDR3 nucleotide sequence: TGTGCCAGCACCAACTCGGGACAGTCCTATGGCTACACCTTC. It encodes CASTNSGQSYGYTF.

This clonotype has at least ten counts. The chain carries TRBV11-2 and TRBJ2-3; 10 nucleotides match TRBD1. This CDR3 is built from 16 residues. From germline, CDR1 is SGHAT and CDR2 FQNNGV. The V segment lost 0 bases and the J segment 3 bases; nucleotides outside the gene matches: 3. CDR3 DNA sequence: TGTGCCAGCAGCTTAGATTTGGGACAGGGGACAGATACGCAGTATTTT. Its protein is CASSLDLGQGTDTQYF.

This clonotype was found many times. The CDR3 reads CATSDGPWGYGYTF. The CDR3 region has the DNA TGTGCCACCAGTGACGGACCCTGGGGCTATGGCTACACCTTC. This chain connects TRBV24-1 to TRBJ1-2; D gene uncertain. With 4 bases removed from V and 4 bases from J, the gap between germline ends came to 12 bases. The CDR3 covers 14 residues. CDR1 is KGHDR and CDR2 is SFDVKD in the germline V gene.

This clonotype has ten or more counts. The chain is built from TRBV5-1 and TRBJ1-4; D remains unclear. CDR1 and CDR2 (germline): SGHRS, YFSETQ. Trimming stripped 1 base from V and 4 bases from J, with 11 bases between. The CDR3 sequence is 15 residues long. CDR3 region: CASSLNAEINEKLFF. CDR3 nucleotide sequence: TGCGCCAGCAGCTTGAACGCAGAGATTAATGAAAAACTGTTTTTT.

This clonotype was recorded many times. The rearrangement uses TRBV11-1 and TRBJ2-6; 9 positions agree with TRBD1. The CDR3 consists of 18 residues. The germline CDR1 and CDR2 sequences are SGHAT and FQDESV (reference sequence). The junction had 8 bases not matched to a gene; V was cut back by 5 bases and J by 0 bases. The CDR3 DNA is TGTGCCAGCAGCCCCCAGGGGACAGGGAGCTCTGGGGCCAACGTCCTGACTTTC. Its translation is CASSPQGTGSSGANVLTF.

This clonotype was recorded at least ten times. The chain couples TRBV7-9 to TRBJ2-7, with no clear D. CDR3 size: 13 residues. Deletions cut 1 base from V and 5 bases from J, with 9 bases between. In germline, CDR1 is SEHNR, CDR2 FQNEAQ (reference sequence). For the CDR3, the DNA is TGTGCCAGCAGCTTAGGACTCGACCACGAGCAGTACTTC. Translating gives CASSLGLDHEQYF.

This clonotype was seen at least ten times. This chain connects TRBV20-1 to TRBJ2-7; 9 bases line up with TRBD2. The CDR3 contains 15 residues. Trimming removed 4 bases from V and 7 bases from J; junction bases left unmatched: 14. CDR1 and CDR2 from the germline V gene are DFQATT and SNEGSKA (reference sequence). DNA of the CDR3: TGCAGTGCTACGGTTCAGCGGGGGGACGTAGGGGAGCAGTACTTC. This sequence encodes CSATVQRGDVGEQYF.

This clonotype was seen many times. The chain combines TRBV15 with TRBJ2-1; D may be TRBD1 (5 bases). In germline, CDR1 is LNHNV, CDR2 YYDKDF (reference sequence). This CDR3 region has 15 residues. V lost 3 bases and J lost 4, with 13 bases in between. The CDR3 region has the DNA TGTGCCACCAGCAGCAGACAGACCCTTTACAATGAGCAGTTCTTC. It is translated as CATSSRQTLYNEQFF.

This clonotype appeared many times. The CDR3 sequence: CASSQDSGVGIYGYTF. CDR3 coding DNA: TGCGCCAGCAGCCAGGATTCAGGGGTCGGGATCTATGGCTACACCTTC. The chain carries TRBV4-3 and TRBJ1-2; maybe TRBD1 (6 bases). Germline V gene data show CDR1 as LGHNA and CDR2 as YSLEER. The CDR3 length is 16 residues. V gave up 3 bases and J gave up 4 bases, with 18 bases separating them.

This clonotype occurred many times. This chain joins TRBV29-1 and TRBJ1-6; TRBD1 agrees at 10 bases. The CDR3 contains 13 residues. CDR1 SQVTM and CDR2 ANQGSEA come from the germline V gene. Trimming removed 6 bases from V and 8 bases from J; junction bases left unmatched: 4. CDR3 sequence reads: CSVRQGADSPLHF. The CDR3 region has the DNA TGCAGCGTCAGACAGGGGGCCGATTCACCCCTCCACTTT.

This clonotype was counted at least ten times. J is TRBJ2-6 and V is TRBV5-1; possible D gene TRBD1, 6 bases. Germline V CDR1 and CDR2: SGHRS, YFSETQ. The CDR3 extends over 17 amino acids. Trimming cost V 4 bases and J 0 bases, with 14 bases left between them. CDR3 region: CASSVRDRRSGANVLTF. The CDR3 DNA reads as TGCGCCAGCAGCGTACGTGACAGGCGCTCTGGGGCCAACGTCCTGACTTTC.

This clonotype was counted many times. This chain links TRBV14 with TRBJ2-7; 11 nucleotides agree with TRBD2. The trim removed 0 bases at V and 7 bases at J, leaving 26 bases unmatched. The length of the CDR3 is 22 residues. The germline V gene has CDR1 SGHDN and CDR2 FVKESK. The CDR3 is CASSQDTYWGLASGRPVIEQYF. The CDR3 coding sequence is TGTGCCAGCAGCCAAGATACCTATTGGGGACTTGCTAGCGGGAGGCCTGTTATTGAGCAGTACTTC.

Many counts were recorded for this clonotype. The V and J genes are TRBV7-2 and TRBJ1-4; D is unresolved. Germline V gene lookup returns CDR1 SGHTA and CDR2 FQGNSA. This CDR3 region has 16 residues. With 5 bases removed from V and 7 bases from J, the gap between germline ends came to 20 bases. This chain's CDR3 is CASSPYTGVGSEKLFF. The DNA of the CDR3 is TGTGCCAGCAGCCCCTATACCGGGGTGGGGAGTGAAAAACTGTTTTTT.

This clonotype was counted ten times or more. CDR3 nucleotide sequence: TGCGCCAGCAGCTTGGGGCCGGGGGGAGCGGCCTACTTC. Its translation: CASSLGPGGAAYF. This rearrangement joins TRBV5-1 to TRBJ2-4, with 7 bases identical to TRBD2. The ends lost 0 bases at V and 16 bases at J; junction bases unmatched: 10. Germline V gene lookup returns CDR1 SGHRS and CDR2 YFSETQ. The CDR3 contains 13 residues. The full variable domain, with the rest looked up from reference TRBV5-1 and TRBJ2-4, is KAGVTQTPRYLIKTRGQQVTLSCSPISGHRSVSWYQQTPGQGLQFLFEYFSETQRNKGNFPGRFSGRQFSNSRSEMNVSTLELGDSALYLCASSLGPGGAAYFGAGTRLSVL.

The rearrangement uses TRBV11-2 and TRBJ2-6, with 15 bases identical to TRBD2. J gave up 0 bases and V 5 bases, and 8 bases lay outside the gene matches. The CDR3 length is 20 residues. The germline V gene encodes CDR1 SGHAT and CDR2 FQNNGV. In DNA form, the CDR3 reads TGTGCCAGCAGCCCCAGGGGACTAGCGGGGGGAGGCTCTGGGGCCAACGTCCTGACTTTC. Protein sequence: CASSPRGLAGGGSGANVLTF.

In this sample, this clonotype turned up many times. This chain uses TRBV5-5 with TRBJ2-1, with a weak D call TRBD1 (6 bases). There are 15 residues in the CDR3. Per germline, CDR1 SGHKS and CDR2 YYEKEE (reference sequence). Between the trimmed V and J ends, which lost 2 bases and 0 bases, there was a span of 9 bases. CDR3 nucleotide sequence: TGTGCCAGCAGCTTCCGGGACAACTCCTACAATGAGCAGTTCTTC. Translating it yields CASSFRDNSYNEQFF.

This clonotype was counted at least ten times. The V and J genes are TRBV28 and TRBJ2-5; 7 bases agree with TRBD1. Germline V gives CDR1 MDHEN, CDR2 SYDVKM. V lost 5 bases, J lost 7 bases, and 10 bases stayed unmatched. This CDR3 has 14 residues. Written as DNA, the CDR3 is TGTGCCAGCAGTCGTGGGACAGTCCATGGGACCCAGTACTTC. This codes for CASSRGTVHGTQYF.

This clonotype was seen at least ten times. The chain joins TRBV12-3 or TRBV12-4 to TRBJ2-2, with TRBD2 matching 12 bases. This CDR3 has 16 residues. The V segment lost 8 bases and the J segment 0 bases; nucleotides outside the gene matches: 4. This chain's CDR3 is CASSRTSGTNTGELFF. The CDR3 DNA reads as TGTGCCAGCTCCCGGACTAGCGGGACGAACACCGGGGAGCTGTTTTTT.

This clonotype was detected only a few times. This chain joins TRBV5-1 and TRBJ1-1; a possible D gene is TRBD1 (6 bases). V lost 0 bases to trimming and J lost 0 bases, with 15 bases between them. The CDR3 is made up of 17 amino acids. Germline values: CDR1 SGHRS, CDR2 YFSETQ. CDR3 coding DNA: TGCGCCAGCAGCTTGGGGGGGGGGCTAGGCGTGAACACTGAAGCTTTCTTT. It yields the protein CASSLGGGLGVNTEAFF.

There are many counts of this clonotype. This sequence joins TRBV7-2 and TRBJ1-5; D is possibly TRBD1 (6 bases). V was cut by 3 bases and J by 6 bases, with 12 bases left in between. Germline CDR1 is SGHTA and CDR2 is FQGNSA. The CDR3 spans 14 residues. CDR3 residues: CASSFGQKGQPQHF. For the CDR3, the DNA is TGTGCCAGCAGCTTCGGACAGAAAGGTCAGCCCCAGCATTTT.

This clonotype was seen ten or more times. The genes are TRBV7-2 and TRBJ2-1, with 9 bases lining up with TRBD2. V lost 5 bases, J lost 4 bases, and 6 bases stayed unmatched. Germline V gives CDR1 SGHTA, CDR2 FQGNSA. The CDR3 has 15 amino acids. The CDR3 sequence is CASSRLADLYNEQFF. The DNA of the CDR3 is TGTGCCAGCAGCCGACTAGCGGACCTTTACAATGAGCAGTTCTTC.

Details on this clonotype: This may be a read error, as it is one base from a much larger clone. The chain links TRBV5-5 to TRBJ1-2, with D possibly matching TRBD1 (5 bases). This CDR3 is 16 amino acids long. Looked up from germline, CDR1 is SGHKS and CDR2 is YYEKEE (reference sequence). Trimming took off 1 base at V and 3 bases at J, with 16 bases between the two ends. CDR3 sequence: CASSLQIVRGDYGYTF. The CDR3 DNA follows: TGTGCCAGCAGCTTGCAAATCGTCAGAGGGGACTATGGCTACACCTTC. Full variable domain (remainder filled in from reference TRBV5-5 and TRBJ1-2): DAGVTQSPTHLIKTRGQQVTLRCSPISGHKSVSWYQQVLGQGPQFIFQYYEKEERGRGNFPDRFSARQFPNYSSELNVNALLLGDSALYLCASSLQIVRGDYGYTFGSGTRLTVV.

This clonotype was detected many times. The genes are TRBV28 and TRBJ2-2, with a possible D match to TRBD1 (6 bases). The CDR3 has 15 residues. V lost 6 bases and J 6 bases, leaving 17 bases between the germline ends. Per the germline V gene, CDR1 is MDHEN and CDR2 is SYDVKM. The CDR3 region is CASSLDRIIAGELFF. The CDR3 DNA reads as TGTGCCAGCAGCTTAGACAGGATAATCGCCGGGGAGCTGTTTTTT. The variable domain in full, with the rest retrieved from reference TRBV28 and TRBJ2-2, is DVKVTQSSRYLVKRTGEKVFLECVQDMDHENMFWYRQDPGLGLRLIYFSYDVKMKEKGDIPEGYSVSREKKERFSLILESASTNQTSMYLCASSLDRIIAGELFFGEGSRLTVL.

This clonotype was found many times. The J gene is TRBJ1-4, the V gene TRBV5-1, with 9 bases that match TRBD1. The V segment lost 4 bases and the J segment 7 bases; nucleotides outside the gene matches: 11. Looked up from germline, CDR1 is SGHRS and CDR2 is YFSETQ. The CDR3 is made up of 16 amino acids. CDR3 sequence: CASSMQPGQGREKLFF. The CDR3 DNA is TGCGCCAGCAGCATGCAACCGGGACAGGGACGTGAAAAACTGTTTTTT. Full variable domain (rest looked up from reference TRBV5-1 and TRBJ1-4): KAGVTQTPRYLIKTRGQQVTLSCSPISGHRSVSWYQQTPGQGLQFLFEYFSETQRNKGNFPGRFSGRQFSNSRSEMNVSTLELGDSALYLCASSMQPGQGREKLFFGSGTQLSVL.